This TCR beta chain was sequenced for a study of T cells in narcolepsy. This clone was seen a few times. What it recognizes is unknown. Here immunoSEQ multiplex PCR was the method, and the copy in TCRdb shows in-frame clones only, minus some. The data contain fewer than 30,000 clones, about 80% of them singletons. General study results and limits: HCRT-specific and TRIB2-specific autoreactive clonotypes appeared among same-patient CSF and blood CD4+ clonotypes. Blood of same and different patients, but not healthy controls, reportedly held recurring autoreactive clonotypes. Autoreactive clone sequences were missing from some blood memory CD4+ repertoires.

Input material: CD45RA- memory CD4+ T cells from PBMCs. This receptor was taken from a human donor with narcolepsy.

The CDR3 loop reads CATSRGGIGTGETIYF. In nucleotides, the CDR3 is TGTGCCACCAGCAGAGGAGGTATCGGGACAGGGGAGACCATATATTTT. The genes are TRBV15 and TRBJ1-3; TRBD1 agrees at 10 bases. V was pared by 1 base and J by 10 bases, with 10 bases of the junction left unmatched. Germline lookup yields CDR1 LNHNV and CDR2 YYDKDF (reference sequence). CDR3 length equals 16 residues. Using reference TRBV15 and TRBJ1-3 for the parts outside the CDR3, the full variable domain is DAMVIQNPRYQVTQFGKPVTLSCSQTLNHNVMYWYQQKSSQAPKLLFHYYDKDFNNEADTPDNFQSRRPNTSFCFLDIRSPGLGDTAMYLCATSRGGIGTGETIYFGEGSWLTVV.